Given below is one T cell receptor beta chain in context. What this receptor recognizes is not known. Base qualities are not recorded, but no much larger clone differs from it by a single base. Relative to germline, V is 5 bases shorter and J is 1 base shorter, with 8 bases between their ends. From cysteine to phenylalanine, the CDR3 is 13 amino acids long. The CDR3 DNA has 39 bases and is translated from base 1. According to the germline V gene, CDR1 reads SGHNT and CDR2 reads YENEEA. The data derive from a study of cytomegalovirus exposure and HLA in healthy donors (TCRdb year 2017). About the study as a whole: According to an earlier analysis of several hundred of the donors, about 170 million T cells yielded 90 million to 130 million unique TCR beta sequences and about 300 Gb of sequence data. An early release covering over 500 HLA-typed donors comprised approximately 300 gigabases of sequencing data and around 86 million unique TCR sequences. Of the 350 to 450 genotyped donors, 70% to 90% were placed in the genetic ancestry cluster associated with self-reported Caucasian donors. The aim of the study was to test whether cataloging public T cell receptors could identify signatures of past pathogen exposure. The study used immunosequencing to profile the T cell repertoires of 666 subjects and linked those repertoires to cytomegalovirus serostatus. In addition to the first cohort of approximately 670 subjects, a separate validation cohort of 120 different subjects was used. The study combined high-throughput TCR immunosequencing, statistical association of individual TCRs with disease status, and machine learning to predict cytomegalovirus infection status. A later analysis re-examined previously published TCR beta repertoires from about 700 donors and added high-resolution HLA genotyping to investigate patterns of TCR occurrence. In the later analysis, no new phenotypic data were used to find candidate immune exposures; instead, reliance was placed on TCR beta sequences and their occurrence across donors. An earlier analysis of 587 of the donors used high-throughput TCR beta sequencing to judge whether each TCR beta V gene segment behaved as functional or pseudogenic. Donor age, sex, ethnicity and CMV serostatus were collected together with the repertoire data. A later genetic analysis used genome-wide SNP genotypes for about 60% of the roughly 670 donors, treating that subset as a discovery cohort. All discovery cohort repertoires had been generated using a single sequencing platform. HLA typing covered class I and class II loci at four-digit resolution. Typing coverage varied by locus: roughly 620-640 donors for A, B, C, DRB1 and DQB1; roughly 510 for DQA1; about 570 for DPA1; more than 450 for DPB1. A handful of DR-DQ haplotypes were handled as single units for association and clustering because linkage in the cohort was strong. On average, around 200,000 unique TCR beta nucleotide sequences were sequenced per donor among some 430 genotyped donors of the cohort, with 15% to 20% of those sequences being non-productive.

The cohort was made up of hundreds of healthy bone marrow donors. Cohort members were all nominally healthy when sampled, although unrecorded immune exposures were likely present. The donor tested CMV seronegative and was one of the 352 seronegative cohort members. A peripheral blood sample was provided by each donor, and peripheral blood mononuclear cells were used for TCR beta sequencing. Genomic DNA extraction from the blood cell samples was performed with the Qiagen DNeasy Blood Extraction Kit. The method was the immunoSEQ multiplex PCR assay. A mixture of 60 forward primers for TCR Vbeta segments and 13 reverse primers for TCR Jbeta segments was used in the multiplex PCR. The CDR3 region of rearranged TCR beta genes was amplified from genomic DNA by a multiplex PCR assay. Amplified TCR beta libraries were sequenced as 87-base-pair reads on the Illumina HiSeq System. The original methods were these. In a later analysis, 77 million or so unique TCR beta chains were counted across the 650 to 750 repertoires, and approximately 9.9 million of these chains were shared by at least two donors. Raw reads were error-corrected and collapsed into unique sequences with a nearest-neighbor algorithm that merged closely related sequences to remove PCR and sequencing errors. Alignment of CDR3 sequences to IMGT reference sequences was used to assign V, D and J gene segments. Each retained sequence needed at least a six-nucleotide match to both a V gene segment and a J gene segment. A rearrangement was called productive if the CDR3 had no stop codons and remained in frame with V and J, and every other rearrangement was called non-productive. CDR3 was defined by IMGT convention, running from the second conserved V-encoded cysteine to the conserved J-encoded phenylalanine. In an earlier analysis of 587 of the donors, sequences lacking an unambiguous match to a single V gene segment were excluded. An earlier analysis of several hundred of the donors called V segments functional above 56.7% productive rearrangements and segregating when the between-donor standard deviation exceeded 5%. A statistical classification framework was developed to diagnose cytomegalovirus status using the catalog of TCR beta chain sequences. A later analysis assigned V and J genes by comparing TCR nucleotide sequences with IMGT/GENE-DB human TR gene sequences. In a later analysis, CDR3 sequences and most-parsimonious VDJ recombination scenarios were assigned using the TCRdist pipeline. In a later analysis, each TCR beta chain was defined by its CDR3 amino acid sequence together with its V-gene family, and reads lacking a unique V-gene family were excluded. As a way to deal with suspected cross-contamination and a sequencing artifact, a later analysis dropped approximately 570 nucleotide sequences that were highly shared and had low generation probability. In a later analysis, a clonal expansion index was calculated for each public chain from normalized within-repertoire ranks of inferred template counts. In a later analysis, generation probabilities were computed using a VDJ recombination model fitted to out-of-frame rearrangements, and the results were checked against IGoR. A later analysis scored TCR-TCR, TCR-HLA and TCR-CMV co-occurrence with hypergeometric tests, applying a repertoire-size bias correction to TCR pairs. False discovery rates were estimated in a later analysis by permuting HLA or CMV assignments 20 times. In a later analysis, co-occurring TCRs were grouped with DBSCAN, and TCRdist sequence similarity was added when clustering was performed within HLA-allele-positive subsets. For co-occurrence clustering, repertoires with fewer than 30,000 or more than 120,000 public chains were excluded, along with several repertoires with anomalous nucleotide sharing. The source is immuneACCESS, and TCRdb retained only in-frame sequences with V and J called. Part of the clones is not carried over; for the studies checked, unresolved V genes explain less than half of this, and the remainder is unexplained. V and J calls and clone size are given by that table; D and trimming were obtained from the DNA. The sample table contains 150,000 to 200,000 clones; only one count was recorded for roughly 79% of them. The ten largest make up 1% of the sample.

What the research found in general, with its limitations: Three of the identified cytomegalovirus-associated TCR beta chains were confirmed in vitro to be specific for cytomegalovirus antigens. The classifier was reported to diagnose cytomegalovirus status with high specificity and sensitivity in both the original cohort and the validation cohort. For the cohort, immune exposure information was limited to CMV serostatus. Correlated functional status among segregating V segments might be attributable to linkage disequilibrium, but an unknown experimental factor could not be ruled out. Fewer than 20 rarely observed V segments, including chromosome 9 orphons, were excluded from the earlier analysis of almost 600 of the donors because counts were too low. The 87-base-pair reads could not distinguish some IMGT-functional V segments, including TRBV6-2 and TRBV6-3, so those segments were excluded. Only TCR beta chains were sequenced in this cohort, and the absence of alpha or paired-chain data limited detectable features. In a later analysis, the rate of TCR association differed among HLA loci, with DRB1 alleles having the most associated TCRs and HLA-C alleles having the fewest. A total of 150 to 200 TCR beta chains were listed by the study as associated with cytomegalovirus. Several of the top co-occurrence clusters appeared to be linked to parvovirus B19, influenza, CMV and Epstein-Barr virus, according to a later analysis. Because HLA typing was missing for some donors at each locus, association tests included only the typed subset. Most TCR sequences were seen in very few donors, while some public TCRs were found in many individuals. The authors suggested that the approach could potentially be extended to other disease states and immunological phenotypes. In a later analysis, most CMV-associated TCR beta chains were found to appear HLA-restricted, with HLA associations seemingly driven largely by CMV exposure. When HLA alleles, especially DR and DQ, strongly co-occurred, TCR associations were difficult to assign to individual alleles. In a later genetic analysis, a missense DCLRE1C variant was associated with V-gene and J-gene trimming of TCR beta chains, and the association was replicated in an independent cohort. A further reported finding was that TCR beta sequences accurately predicted the HLA-A and HLA-B alleles for most subjects in the first cohort. In an earlier analysis of under 600 of the donors, most TCR beta V segments were observed in productive rearrangements about 87% or about 30% of the time, broadly matching IMGT annotations. Compared with equally common non-associated chains, HLA-associated TCR beta chains in a later analysis were more clonally expanded and had lower generation probabilities. The sequencing pipeline was judged likely to have produced a cluster of highly shared sequence variants as a technical artifact. A later analysis associated some 17,000 TCR beta sequences with specific HLA alleles at a false discovery rate of 0.05. Presence/absence analyses assumed roughly uniform sequencing depth across donors, an assumption that may not hold. According to a later genetic analysis, donors in an Asian-associated ancestry cluster had fewer N-insertions in productive TCRs than the approximately 610-donor mean.

Specimen: PBMCs. The clonotype originates from a middle-aged woman in good health and CMV-seronegative. Recombination joined TRBV11-3 with TRBJ2-5; no confident D gene assignment can be made. The DNA sequence is as follows: TGTGCCAGCAGCCCCTCGGGCCAAGAGACCCAGTACTTC. Translated, this gives CASSPSGQETQYF.